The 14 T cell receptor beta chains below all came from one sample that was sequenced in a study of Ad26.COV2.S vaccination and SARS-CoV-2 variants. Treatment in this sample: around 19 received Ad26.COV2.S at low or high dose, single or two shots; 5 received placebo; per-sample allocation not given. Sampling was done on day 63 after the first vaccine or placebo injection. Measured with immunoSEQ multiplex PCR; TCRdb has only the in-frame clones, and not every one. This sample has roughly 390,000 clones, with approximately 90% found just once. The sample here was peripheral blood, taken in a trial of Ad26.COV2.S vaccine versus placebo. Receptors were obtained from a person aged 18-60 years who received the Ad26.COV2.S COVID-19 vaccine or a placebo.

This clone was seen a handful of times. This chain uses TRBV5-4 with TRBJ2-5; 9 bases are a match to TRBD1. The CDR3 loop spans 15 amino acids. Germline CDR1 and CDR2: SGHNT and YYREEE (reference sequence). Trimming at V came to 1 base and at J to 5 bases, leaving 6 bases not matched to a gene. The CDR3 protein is CASSLFGTGRETQYF. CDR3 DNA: TGTGCCAGCAGCTTGTTCGGGACAGGGCGCGAGACCCAGTACTTC.

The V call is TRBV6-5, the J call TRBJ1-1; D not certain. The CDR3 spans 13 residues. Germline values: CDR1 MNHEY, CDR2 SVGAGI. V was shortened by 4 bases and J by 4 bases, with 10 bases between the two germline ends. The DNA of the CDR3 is TGTGCCAGCAGTTCGATGAGAATCACTGAAGCTTTCTTT. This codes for CASSSMRITEAFF.

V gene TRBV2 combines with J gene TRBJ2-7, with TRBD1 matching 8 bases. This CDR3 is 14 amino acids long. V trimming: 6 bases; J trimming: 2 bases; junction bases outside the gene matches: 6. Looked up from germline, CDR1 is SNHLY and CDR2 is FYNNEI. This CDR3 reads CASRTGTGAYEQYF. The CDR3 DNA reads TGTGCCAGCAGAACCGGGACAGGAGCCTACGAGCAGTACTTC.

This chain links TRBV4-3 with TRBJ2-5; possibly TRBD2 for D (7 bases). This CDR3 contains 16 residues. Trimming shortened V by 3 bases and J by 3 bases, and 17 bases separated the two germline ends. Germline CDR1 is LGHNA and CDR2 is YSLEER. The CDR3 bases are TGCGCCAGCAGCCATCTCGGCGGGGGCATGGAAGAGACCCAGTACTTC. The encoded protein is CASSHLGGGMEETQYF.

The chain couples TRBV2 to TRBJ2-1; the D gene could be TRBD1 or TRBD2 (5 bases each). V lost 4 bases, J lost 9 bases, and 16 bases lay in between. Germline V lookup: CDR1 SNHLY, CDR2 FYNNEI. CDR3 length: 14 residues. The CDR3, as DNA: TGTGCCAGCAGTGGGGGACGGGCAGTAGGTGAGCAGTTCTTC. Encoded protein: CASSGGRAVGEQFF.

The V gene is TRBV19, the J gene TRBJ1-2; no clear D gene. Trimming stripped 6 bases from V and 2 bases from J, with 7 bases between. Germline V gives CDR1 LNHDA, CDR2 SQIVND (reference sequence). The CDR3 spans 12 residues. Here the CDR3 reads CASRDGNYGYTF. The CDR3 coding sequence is TGTGCCAGTAGAGACGGCAACTATGGCTACACCTTC.

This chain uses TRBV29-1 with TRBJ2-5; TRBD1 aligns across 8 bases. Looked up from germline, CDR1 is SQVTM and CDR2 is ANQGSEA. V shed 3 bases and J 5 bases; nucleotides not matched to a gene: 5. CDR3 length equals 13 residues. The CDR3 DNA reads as TGCAGCGTTGACCAGGGGGCAGGGGAGACCCAGTACTTC. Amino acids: CSVDQGAGETQYF.

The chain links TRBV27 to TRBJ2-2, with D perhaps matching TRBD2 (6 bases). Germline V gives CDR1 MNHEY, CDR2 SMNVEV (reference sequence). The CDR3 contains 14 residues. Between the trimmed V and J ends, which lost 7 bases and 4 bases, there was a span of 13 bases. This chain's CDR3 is CASTSPSVTGELFF. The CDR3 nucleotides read TGTGCCAGCACTTCACCTAGCGTCACCGGGGAGCTGTTTTTT.

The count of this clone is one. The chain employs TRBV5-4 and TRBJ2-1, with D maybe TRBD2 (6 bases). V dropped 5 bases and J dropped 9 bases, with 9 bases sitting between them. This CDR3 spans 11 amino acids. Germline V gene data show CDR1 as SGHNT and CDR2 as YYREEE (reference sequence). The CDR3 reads CASRAGSEQFF. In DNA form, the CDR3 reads TGTGCCAGCAGGGCGGGGAGTGAGCAGTTCTTC.

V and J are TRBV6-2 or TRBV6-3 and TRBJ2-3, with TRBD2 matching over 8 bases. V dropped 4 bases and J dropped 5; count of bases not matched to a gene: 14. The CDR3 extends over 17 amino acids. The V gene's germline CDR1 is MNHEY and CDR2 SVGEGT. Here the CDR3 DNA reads TGTGCCAGCAGTTTTTCCCCTTCGAGCGGGGGTATAGATACGCAGTATTTT. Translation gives CASSFSPSSGGIDTQYF.

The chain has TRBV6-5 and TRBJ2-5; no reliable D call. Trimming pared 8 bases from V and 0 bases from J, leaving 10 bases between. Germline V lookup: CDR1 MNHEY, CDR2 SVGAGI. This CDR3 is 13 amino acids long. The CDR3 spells CASGILYQETQYF. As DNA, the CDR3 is TGTGCCAGCGGTATTCTGTACCAAGAGACCCAGTACTTC.

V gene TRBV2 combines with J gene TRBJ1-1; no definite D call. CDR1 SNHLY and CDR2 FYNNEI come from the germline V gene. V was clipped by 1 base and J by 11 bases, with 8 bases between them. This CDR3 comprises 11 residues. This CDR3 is CASSEGSQAFF. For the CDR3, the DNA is TGTGCCAGCAGTGAAGGCAGCCAGGCTTTCTTT.

The CDR3: CASSLQGNYGYTF. The CDR3 nucleotides read TGTGCCAGCAGCCTACAGGGGAACTATGGCTACACCTTC. The chain employs TRBV11-2 and TRBJ1-2, with 7 bases lining up with TRBD1. V was pared by 5 bases and J by 2 bases, with 2 bases of the junction left unmatched. Germline CDR1 and CDR2: SGHAT and FQNNGV. The CDR3 sequence is 13 residues long.

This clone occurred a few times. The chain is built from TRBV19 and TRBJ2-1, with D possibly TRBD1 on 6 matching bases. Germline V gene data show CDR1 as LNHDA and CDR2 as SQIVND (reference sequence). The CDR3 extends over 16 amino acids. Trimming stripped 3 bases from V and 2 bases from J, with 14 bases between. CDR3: CASSMEGTRPYNEQFF. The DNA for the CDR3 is TGTGCCAGTAGTATGGAAGGGACACGCCCCTACAATGAGCAGTTCTTC.